The sequence of this TCR beta chain was determined in a study of T cell changes during pregnancy in multiple sclerosis. Clones were read by immunoSEQ multiplex PCR, and TCRdb kept only the in-frame ones, dropping some. The sample has about 79,000 clones; 93% are singletons. The CDR3 contains 15 residues. V lost 6 bases and J lost 3; bases outside the gene matches: 6. Per the germline V gene, CDR1 is ENHRY and CDR2 is SYGVKD. Here the sequenced sample was peripheral blood, taken in the second trimester of pregnancy. V gene TRBV10-3 combines with J gene TRBJ2-3; 10 nucleotides match TRBD1. The origin of this receptor is a female donor in good health, enrolled as a control in a pregnancy study. CDR3 DNA: TGTGCCATCAGACCCGGGACAGGGGTGACAGATACGCAGTATTTT. Protein product: CAIRPGTGVTDTQYF.